This T cell receptor (beta chain) stems from a study of cytomegalovirus exposure and HLA in healthy donors (dated by TCRdb to 2017 to 2019). Looking at the study overall: According to an earlier analysis of a few hundred of the donors, 150 million to 200 million T cells yielded roughly 110 million unique TCR beta sequences and 250 to 350 Gb of sequence data. An early release covering around 630 HLA-typed donors comprised approximately 290 gigabases of sequencing data and 85 million or so unique TCR sequences. Of the roughly 400 genotyped donors, less than 85% were placed in the genetic ancestry cluster associated with self-reported Caucasian donors. The study aimed to test whether cataloging public T cell receptors could reveal signatures of past pathogen exposure. The study profiled the T cell repertoires of 500 to 800 subjects by immunosequencing and related them to cytomegalovirus serostatus. Besides the first cohort of 666 subjects, a separate validation cohort made up of over 100 different subjects was used. To predict cytomegalovirus infection status, the study combined high-throughput TCR immunosequencing, statistical association of individual TCRs with disease status, and machine learning. To study patterns of TCR occurrence, a later analysis re-analyzed previously published TCR beta repertoires from 650 to 750 donors and added high-resolution HLA genotyping. In the later analysis, no new phenotypic data were used to find candidate immune exposures; instead, reliance was placed on TCR beta sequences and their occurrence across donors. In an earlier analysis of 500 to 650 of the donors, high-throughput TCR beta sequencing was used to judge whether each TCR beta V gene segment behaved as functional or pseudogenic. Donor age, sex, ethnicity and CMV serostatus were compiled alongside the repertoire data. A later genetic analysis used genome-wide SNP genotypes for 398 of the 666 donors, treating that subset as a discovery cohort. All discovery cohort repertoires had been generated on a single sequencing platform. HLA typing covered class I and class II loci at four-digit resolution. The number of donors typed differed by locus, with roughly 620-630 for A, B, C, DRB1 and DQB1, more than 500 for DQA1, under 610 for DPA1, and about 450 for DPB1. A few DR-DQ haplotypes were treated as single units for association and clustering because of strong linkage in the cohort. Among several hundred genotyped donors of the cohort, an average of roughly 230,000 unique TCR beta nucleotide sequences was sequenced per donor, of which about 19% were non-productive. Overall results and qualifications from the work: Compared with equally common non-associated chains, HLA-associated TCR beta chains in a later analysis were more clonally expanded and had lower generation probabilities. Correlated functional status among segregating V segments might reflect linkage disequilibrium, but an unknown experimental factor could not be ruled out. Roughly uniform sequencing depth across donors was assumed in presence/absence analyses, although this assumption may not hold. The earlier analysis of 450 to 700 of the donors excluded seventeen rarely observed V segments, including chromosome 9 orphons, because counts were too low. In this cohort, only TCR beta chains were sequenced, and detectable features were limited by the absence of alpha or paired-chain data. Several of the top co-occurrence clusters appeared to be linked to parvovirus B19, influenza, CMV and Epstein-Barr virus, according to a later analysis. According to a later analysis, most CMV-associated TCR beta chains appeared to be HLA-restricted, and the HLA associations seemed to be driven largely by CMV exposure. Because some donors lacked HLA typing at each locus, the association tests relied only on the typed subset. CMV serostatus was the only immune exposure information available for the cohort. In a later analysis, over 15,000 TCR beta sequences were associated with specific HLA alleles at a false discovery rate of 0.05. The classifier was reported to diagnose cytomegalovirus status with high specificity and sensitivity in both the original cohort and the validation cohort. A further reported finding was that TCR beta sequences accurately predicted the HLA-A and HLA-B alleles for most subjects in the first cohort. In a later analysis, the rate of TCR association differed among HLA loci, with DRB1 alleles having the most associated TCRs and HLA-C alleles having the fewest. A few of the identified cytomegalovirus-associated TCR beta chains were confirmed in vitro to be specific for cytomegalovirus antigens. Most TCR sequences were observed very rarely across donors, whereas some public TCRs were present in many individuals. When HLA alleles, especially DR and DQ, strongly co-occurred, TCR associations were difficult to assign to individual alleles. A cluster of highly shared sequence variants was judged likely to be a technical artifact of the sequencing pipeline. According to the authors, the approach could potentially be generalized to other disease states and immunological phenotypes. In an earlier analysis of around 500 of the donors, most TCR beta V segments appeared in productive rearrangements about 87% or about 30% of the time, broadly matching IMGT annotations. V-gene and J-gene trimming of TCR beta chains was associated with a missense DCLRE1C variant in a later genetic analysis, and the association was replicated in an independent cohort. Compared with the 666-donor mean, donors in an Asian-associated ancestry cluster had fewer N-insertions in productive TCRs, according to a later genetic analysis. The 87-base-pair reads could not distinguish some IMGT-functional V segments, including TRBV6-2 and TRBV6-3, so those segments were excluded. A total of fewer than 200 TCR beta chains were listed by the study as associated with cytomegalovirus.

The cohort comprised some 700 healthy bone marrow donors. At the time of sampling, every cohort member was nominally healthy, though immune exposures that went unrecorded were likely present. The donor tested CMV seropositive, placing the donor among the 289 seropositive members of the cohort. Each donor provided a peripheral blood sample, and peripheral blood mononuclear cells were used for TCR beta sequencing. Genomic DNA was extracted from the blood cell samples with the Qiagen DNeasy Blood Extraction Kit. From the cysteine up to the phenylalanine, the CDR3 has a length of 12 residues. This entry keeps only the CDR3 DNA: 36 bases, framed from base 1. The germline V gene supplies CDR1 SGHNT and CDR2 YENEEA. Cut back by 4 bases and 3 bases, the V and J ends lie 3 bases apart. Points on this clone: Its target antigen remains unknown. It has no much larger one-base neighbor in the sample; base qualities were not kept.

Libraries were made using the immunoSEQ multiplex PCR assay. For the multiplex PCR, a mixture combining 60 forward primers for TCR Vbeta segments and 13 reverse primers for TCR Jbeta segments was used. The CDR3 region of rearranged TCR beta genes was amplified from genomic DNA by a multiplex PCR assay. The Illumina HiSeq System was used to sequence the amplified TCR beta libraries as 87-base-pair reads. The authors processed their data as follows. A later analysis tallied around 82 million unique TCR beta chains across the roughly 610 repertoires, and 10 million to 11 million of those chains were shared by two or more donors. Raw reads were error-corrected and collapsed into unique sequences by a nearest-neighbor algorithm in which closely related sequences were merged to remove PCR and sequencing errors. CDR3 sequences were aligned to IMGT reference sequences to assign V, D and J gene segments. For a sequence to be retained, a match of at least six nucleotides to both a V gene segment and a J gene segment was required. Rearrangements were classified as productive when the CDR3 lacked stop codons and remained in frame with V and J, and all other rearrangements were classified as non-productive. CDR3 was defined according to IMGT convention as the region running from the second conserved V-encoded cysteine to the conserved J-encoded phenylalanine. The earlier analysis of some 540 of the donors excluded any sequence lacking an unambiguous match to a single V gene segment. In an earlier analysis of 587 of the donors, a V segment was called functional when productive rearrangements were above 56.7%, and segregating when the standard deviation between donors exceeded 5%. To diagnose cytomegalovirus status from the catalog of TCR beta chain sequences, a statistical classification framework was built. In a later analysis, TCR nucleotide sequences were compared against IMGT/GENE-DB human TR gene sequences so that V and J genes could be assigned. A later analysis assigned CDR3 sequences and most-parsimonious VDJ recombination scenarios with the TCRdist pipeline. In a later analysis, each TCR beta chain was defined by its CDR3 amino acid sequence together with its V-gene family, and reads lacking a unique V-gene family were excluded. To address suspected cross-contamination and a sequencing artifact, a later analysis removed around 600 highly shared, low-generation-probability nucleotide sequences. A later analysis calculated a clonal expansion index for each public chain from normalized within-repertoire ranks of inferred template counts. In a later analysis, generation probabilities were computed with a VDJ recombination model fitted to out-of-frame rearrangements, and the resulting probabilities were checked against IGoR. In a later analysis, TCR-TCR, TCR-HLA and TCR-CMV co-occurrence was scored with hypergeometric tests, and a repertoire-size bias correction was applied to TCR pairs. In a later analysis, false discovery rates were estimated by permuting HLA or CMV assignments 20 times. In a later analysis, co-occurring TCRs were grouped using DBSCAN, and TCRdist sequence similarity was added for clustering within HLA-allele-positive subsets. For co-occurrence clustering, repertoires with fewer than 30,000 or more than 120,000 public chains were excluded, along with a handful of repertoires with anomalous nucleotide sharing. The table was pulled from immuneACCESS by TCRdb, which kept in-frame rearrangements only. Such tables lose some clones; where checked, under half of the loss comes from unresolved V genes, and the rest has no known cause. From that table come the V and J calls and clone size; the DNA was used to work out D and trimming. The sample yields 150,000 to 200,000 clones; more than 65% were counted once. Approximately 3.6% of the sample lies in the top ten.

Material: PBMCs. The sequence was obtained from a man in his forties or fifties in good health and CMV-seropositive. The V and J genes are TRBV11-3 and TRBJ2-2, with the D segment identity uncertain. The CDR3 reads CASSSYTGELFF. The sequenced DNA is TGTGCCAGCAGCTCATACACCGGGGAGCTGTTTTTT.